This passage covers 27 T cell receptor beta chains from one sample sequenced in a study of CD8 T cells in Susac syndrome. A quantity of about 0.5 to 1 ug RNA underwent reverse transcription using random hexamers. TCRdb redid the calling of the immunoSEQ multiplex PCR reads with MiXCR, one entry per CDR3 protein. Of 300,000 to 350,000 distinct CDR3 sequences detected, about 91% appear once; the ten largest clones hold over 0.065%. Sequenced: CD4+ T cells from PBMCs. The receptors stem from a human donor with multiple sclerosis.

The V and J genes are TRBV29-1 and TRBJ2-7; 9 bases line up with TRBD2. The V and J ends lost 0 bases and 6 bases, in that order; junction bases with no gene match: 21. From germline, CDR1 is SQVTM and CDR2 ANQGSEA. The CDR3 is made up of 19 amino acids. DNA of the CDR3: TGCAGCGTTGAAGATCGACCGGAGACTAGCGGAGGAAGGGGGAGCGAGCAGTACTTC. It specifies CSVEDRPETSGGRGSEQYF.

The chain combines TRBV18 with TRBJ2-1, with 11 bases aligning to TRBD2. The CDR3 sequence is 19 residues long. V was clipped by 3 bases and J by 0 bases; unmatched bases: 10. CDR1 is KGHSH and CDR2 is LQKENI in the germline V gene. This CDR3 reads CASSPVPSGGQSSYNEQFF. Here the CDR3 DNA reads TGTGCCAGCTCACCGGTCCCTAGCGGGGGGCAGAGCTCCTACAATGAGCAGTTCTTC.

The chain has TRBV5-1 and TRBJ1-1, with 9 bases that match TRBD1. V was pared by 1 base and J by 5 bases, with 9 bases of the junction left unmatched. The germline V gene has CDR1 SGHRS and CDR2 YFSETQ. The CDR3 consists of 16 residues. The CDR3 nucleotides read TGCGCCAGCAGCTTGTCGGGCGGACAGGGGAGGACTGAAGCTTTCTTT. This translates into CASSLSGGQGRTEAFF. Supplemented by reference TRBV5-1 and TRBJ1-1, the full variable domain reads KAGVTQTPRYLIKTRGQQVTLSCSPISGHRSVSWYQQTPGQGLQFLFEYFSETQRNKGNFPGRFSGRQFSNSRSEMNVSTLELGDSALYLCASSLSGGQGRTEAFFGQGTRLTVV.

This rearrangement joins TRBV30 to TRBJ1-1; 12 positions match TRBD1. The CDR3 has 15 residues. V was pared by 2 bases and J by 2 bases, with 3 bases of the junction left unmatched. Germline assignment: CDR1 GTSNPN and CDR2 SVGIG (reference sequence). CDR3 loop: CAWSWDRGRNTEAFF. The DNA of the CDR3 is TGTGCCTGGAGTTGGGACAGGGGGCGTAACACTGAAGCTTTCTTT.

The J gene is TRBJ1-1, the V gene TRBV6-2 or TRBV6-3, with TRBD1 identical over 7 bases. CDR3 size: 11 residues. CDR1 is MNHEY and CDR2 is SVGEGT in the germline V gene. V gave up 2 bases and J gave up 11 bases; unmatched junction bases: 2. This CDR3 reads CASSYRGPAFF. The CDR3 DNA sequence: TGTGCCAGCAGTTACAGGGGGCCCGCTTTCTTT.

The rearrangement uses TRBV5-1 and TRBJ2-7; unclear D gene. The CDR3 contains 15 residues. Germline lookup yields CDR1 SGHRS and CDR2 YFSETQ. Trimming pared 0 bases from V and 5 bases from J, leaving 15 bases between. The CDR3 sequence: CASSLAGSPPHEQYF. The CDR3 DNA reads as TGCGCCAGCAGCTTGGCCGGCAGTCCCCCCCACGAGCAGTACTTC.

This CDR3 is CSASRSSLSYEQYF. CDR3 in DNA: TGCAGTGCTAGCAGGTCCTCTCTCTCCTACGAGCAGTACTTC. The J gene is TRBJ2-7, the V gene TRBV20-1; D unresolved. The CDR3 runs to 14 residues. Germline V gives CDR1 DFQATT, CDR2 SNEGSKA (reference sequence). Trimming cost V 3 bases and J 0 bases, with 12 bases left between them.

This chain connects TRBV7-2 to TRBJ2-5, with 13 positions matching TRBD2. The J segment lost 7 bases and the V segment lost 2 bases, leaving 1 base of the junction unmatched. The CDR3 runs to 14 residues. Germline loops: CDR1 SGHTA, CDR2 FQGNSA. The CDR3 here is CASSLRTSGGTQYF. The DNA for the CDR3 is TGTGCCAGCAGCTTAAGGACTAGCGGGGGGACCCAGTACTTC.

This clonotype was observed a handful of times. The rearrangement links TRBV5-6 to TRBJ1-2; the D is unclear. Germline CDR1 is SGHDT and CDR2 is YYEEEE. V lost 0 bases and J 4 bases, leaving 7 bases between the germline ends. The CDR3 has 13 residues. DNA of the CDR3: TGTGCCAGCAGCTTGGAGGTTCTCTATGGCTACACCTTC. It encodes CASSLEVLYGYTF.

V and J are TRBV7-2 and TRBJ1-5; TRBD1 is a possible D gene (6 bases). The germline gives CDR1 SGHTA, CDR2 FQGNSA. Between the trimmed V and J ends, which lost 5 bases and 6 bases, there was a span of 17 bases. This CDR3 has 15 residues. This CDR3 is CASSPTLGQSQPQHF. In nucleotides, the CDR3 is TGTGCCAGCAGCCCTACCCTCGGACAGTCTCAGCCCCAGCATTTT.

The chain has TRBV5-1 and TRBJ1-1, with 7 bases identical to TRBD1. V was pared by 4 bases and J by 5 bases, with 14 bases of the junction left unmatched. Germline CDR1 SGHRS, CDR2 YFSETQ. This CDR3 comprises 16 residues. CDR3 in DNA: TGCGCCAGCAGCGCGGGCTACAGGGGCGCTTGGACTGAAGCTTTCTTT. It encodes CASSAGYRGAWTEAFF.

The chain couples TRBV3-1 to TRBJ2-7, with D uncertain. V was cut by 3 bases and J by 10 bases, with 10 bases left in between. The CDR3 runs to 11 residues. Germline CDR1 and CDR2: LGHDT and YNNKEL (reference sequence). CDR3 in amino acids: CASSQQREQYF. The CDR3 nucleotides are TGTGCCAGCAGCCAGCAACGTGAACAGTACTTC.

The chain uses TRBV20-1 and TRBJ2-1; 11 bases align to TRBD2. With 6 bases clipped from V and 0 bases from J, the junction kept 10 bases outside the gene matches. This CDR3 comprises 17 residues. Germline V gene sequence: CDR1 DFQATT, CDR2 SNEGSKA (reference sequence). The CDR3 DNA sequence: TGCAGTGCGATTGGGACTAGCGGCCTAAGCTCCTACAATGAGCAGTTCTTC. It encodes CSAIGTSGLSSYNEQFF.

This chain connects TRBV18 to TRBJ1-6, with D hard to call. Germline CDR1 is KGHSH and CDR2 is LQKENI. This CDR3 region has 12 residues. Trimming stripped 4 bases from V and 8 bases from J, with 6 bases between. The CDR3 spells CASSRSDSPLHF. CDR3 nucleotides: TGTGCCAGCTCACGGTCGGATTCACCCCTCCACTTT.

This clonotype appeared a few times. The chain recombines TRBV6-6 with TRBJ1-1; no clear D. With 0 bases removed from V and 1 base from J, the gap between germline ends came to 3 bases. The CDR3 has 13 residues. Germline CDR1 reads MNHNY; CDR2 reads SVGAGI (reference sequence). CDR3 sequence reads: CASSYSTNTEAFF. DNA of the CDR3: TGTGCCAGCAGTTACTCTACGAACACTGAAGCTTTCTTT.

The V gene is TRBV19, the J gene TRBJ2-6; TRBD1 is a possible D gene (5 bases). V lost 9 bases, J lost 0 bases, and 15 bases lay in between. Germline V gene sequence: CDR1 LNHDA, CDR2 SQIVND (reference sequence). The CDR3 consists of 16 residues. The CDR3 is CASLPGFPSGANVLTF. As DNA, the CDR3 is TGTGCCAGCCTGCCAGGGTTCCCCTCTGGGGCCAACGTCCTGACTTTC.

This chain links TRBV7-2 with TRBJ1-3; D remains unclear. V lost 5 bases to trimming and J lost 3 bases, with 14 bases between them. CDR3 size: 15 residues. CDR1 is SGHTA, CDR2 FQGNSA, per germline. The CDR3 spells CASSRYHTSGNTIYF. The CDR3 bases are TGTGCCAGCAGCCGTTACCACACGAGTGGAAACACCATATATTTT.

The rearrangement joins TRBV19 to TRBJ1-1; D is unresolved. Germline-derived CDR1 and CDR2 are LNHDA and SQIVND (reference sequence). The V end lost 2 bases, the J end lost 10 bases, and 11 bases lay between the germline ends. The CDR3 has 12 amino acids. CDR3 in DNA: TGTGCCAGTAGTATAAGAGGAGTGGGAGCTTTCTTT. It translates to CASSIRGVGAFF. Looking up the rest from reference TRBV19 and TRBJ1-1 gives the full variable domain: DGGITQSPKYLFRKEGQNVTLSCEQNLNHDAMYWYRQDPGQGLRLIYYSQIVNDFQKGDIAEGYSVSREKKESFPLTVTSAQKNPTAFYLCASSIRGVGAFFGQGTRLTVV.

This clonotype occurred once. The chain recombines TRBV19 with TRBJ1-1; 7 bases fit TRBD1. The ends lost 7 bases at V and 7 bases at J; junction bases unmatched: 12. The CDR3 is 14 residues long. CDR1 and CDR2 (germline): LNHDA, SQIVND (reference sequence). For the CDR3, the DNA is TGTGCCAGTACCCCGTTCCAGGGGGATAGTGAAGCTTTCTTT. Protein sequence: CASTPFQGDSEAFF.

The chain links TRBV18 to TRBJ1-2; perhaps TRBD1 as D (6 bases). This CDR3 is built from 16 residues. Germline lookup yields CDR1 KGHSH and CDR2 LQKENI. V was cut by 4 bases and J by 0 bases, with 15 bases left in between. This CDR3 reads CASSRQDVLANYGYTF. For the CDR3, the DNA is TGTGCCAGCTCACGACAGGACGTTTTGGCTAACTATGGCTACACCTTC.

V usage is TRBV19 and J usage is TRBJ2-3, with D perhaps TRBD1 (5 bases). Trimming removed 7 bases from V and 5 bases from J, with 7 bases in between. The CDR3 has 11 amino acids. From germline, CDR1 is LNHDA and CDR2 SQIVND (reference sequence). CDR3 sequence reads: CASMQGDTQYF. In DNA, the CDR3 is TGTGCCAGTATGCAGGGAGATACGCAGTATTTT.

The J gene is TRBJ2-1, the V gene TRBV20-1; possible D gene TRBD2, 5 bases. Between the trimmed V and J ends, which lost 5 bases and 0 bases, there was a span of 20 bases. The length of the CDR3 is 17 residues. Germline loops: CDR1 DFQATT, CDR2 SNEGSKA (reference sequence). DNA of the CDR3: TGCAGTGCTCTTAGTCCTAGCCTGAGGAGCTCCTACAATGAGCAGTTCTTC. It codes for CSALSPSLRSSYNEQFF.

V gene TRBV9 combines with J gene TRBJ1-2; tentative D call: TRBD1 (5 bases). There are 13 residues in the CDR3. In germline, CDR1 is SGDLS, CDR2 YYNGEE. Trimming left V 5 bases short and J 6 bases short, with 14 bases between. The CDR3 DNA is TGTGCCAGCAGGCGGGGGGGAATAGATGGCTACACCTTC. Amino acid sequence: CASRRGGIDGYTF. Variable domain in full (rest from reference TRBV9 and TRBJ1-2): DSGVTQTPKHLITATGQRVTLRCSPRSGDLSVYWYQQSLDQGLQFLIQYYNGEERAKGNILERFSAQQFPDLHSELNLSSLELGDSALYFCASRRGGIDGYTFGSGTRLTVV.

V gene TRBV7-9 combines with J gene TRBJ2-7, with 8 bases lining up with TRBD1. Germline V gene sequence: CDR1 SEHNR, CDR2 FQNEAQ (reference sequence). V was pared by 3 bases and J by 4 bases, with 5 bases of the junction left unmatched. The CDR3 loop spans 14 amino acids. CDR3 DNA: TGTGCCAGCAGCTTTGTACAGGGGGGATACGAGCAGTACTTC. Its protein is CASSFVQGGYEQYF.

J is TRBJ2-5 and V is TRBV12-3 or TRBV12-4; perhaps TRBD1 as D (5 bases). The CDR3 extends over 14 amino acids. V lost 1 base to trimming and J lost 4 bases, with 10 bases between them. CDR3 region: CASSLGGFIETQYF. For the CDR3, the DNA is TGTGCCAGCAGTTTAGGGGGCTTCATAGAGACCCAGTACTTC.

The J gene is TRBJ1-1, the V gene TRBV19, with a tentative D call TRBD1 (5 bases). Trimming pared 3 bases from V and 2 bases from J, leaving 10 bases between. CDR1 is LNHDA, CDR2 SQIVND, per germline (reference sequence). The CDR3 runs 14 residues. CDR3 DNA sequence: TGTGCCAGTAGTATCGGGGGGATCAACACTGAAGCTTTCTTT. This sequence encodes CASSIGGINTEAFF.

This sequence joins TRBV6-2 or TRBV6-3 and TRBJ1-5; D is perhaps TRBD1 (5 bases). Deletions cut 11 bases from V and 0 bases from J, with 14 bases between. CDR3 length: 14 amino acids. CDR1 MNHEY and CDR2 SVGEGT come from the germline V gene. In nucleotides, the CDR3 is TGTGCCGTACCCGGGGACTATAGCAATCAGCCCCAGCATTTT. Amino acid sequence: CAVPGDYSNQPQHF.